This T cell receptor (beta chain) is drawn from a study of blood T cell repertoires in COVID-19. Across the whole study: The cDNA or gDNA used as material had been derived from T cells, B-cell-depleted T cells, or PBMCs.

Germline values: CDR1 SEHNR, CDR2 FQNEAQ (reference sequence). Unmatched junction bases numbered 1, after V lost 6 bases and J lost 0 bases. This CDR3 is built from 15 residues. The protocol was immunoSEQ multiplex PCR, while the TCRdb copy is restricted to in-frame clones and leaves out a portion. The sample includes over 100,000 clones, under 90% of them seen just once. The sequence was collected from a woman in her sixties or seventies with acute or convalescent COVID-19. Specimen: peripheral blood. The rearrangement uses TRBV7-9 and TRBJ1-3; the match to TRBD1 covers 11 bases. DNA of the CDR3: TGTGCCAGCAGGGGACAGGGGGACTCTGGAAACACCATATATTTT. Translation: CASRGQGDSGNTIYF. Full variable domain (missing parts from reference TRBV7-9 and TRBJ1-3): DTGVSQNPRHKITKRGQNVTFRCDPISEHNRLYWYRQTLGQGPEFLTYFQNEAQLEKSRLLSDRFSAERPKGSFSTLEIQRTEQGDSAMYLCASRGQGDSGNTIYFGEGSWLTVV.